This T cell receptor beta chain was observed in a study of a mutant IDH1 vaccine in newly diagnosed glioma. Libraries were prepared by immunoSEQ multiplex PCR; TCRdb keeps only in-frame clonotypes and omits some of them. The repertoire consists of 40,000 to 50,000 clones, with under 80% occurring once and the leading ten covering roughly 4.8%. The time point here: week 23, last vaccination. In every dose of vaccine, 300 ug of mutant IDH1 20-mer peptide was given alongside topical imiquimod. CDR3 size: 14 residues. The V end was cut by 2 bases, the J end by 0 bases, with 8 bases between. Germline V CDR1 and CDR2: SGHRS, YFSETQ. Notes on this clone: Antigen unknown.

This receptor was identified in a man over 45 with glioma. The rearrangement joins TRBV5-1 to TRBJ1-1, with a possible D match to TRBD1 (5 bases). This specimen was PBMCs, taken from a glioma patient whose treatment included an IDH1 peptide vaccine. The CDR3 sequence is CASSLKDMNTEAFF. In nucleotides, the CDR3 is TGCGCCAGCAGCTTAAAGGACATGAACACTGAAGCTTTCTTT. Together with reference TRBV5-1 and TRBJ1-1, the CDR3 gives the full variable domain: KAGVTQTPRYLIKTRGQQVTLSCSPISGHRSVSWYQQTPGQGLQFLFEYFSETQRNKGNFPGRFSGRQFSNSRSEMNVSTLELGDSALYLCASSLKDMNTEAFFGQGTRLTVV.